Below are 20 T cell receptor beta chains sequenced from a single sample in a study of cytomegalovirus exposure and HLA in healthy donors. PCR used 60 Vbeta primers and 13 Jbeta primers. Only in-frame clones appear in the TCRdb table, and some are missing; sequencing was by immunoSEQ multiplex PCR. The record lists 100,000 to 150,000 clones, of which the ten most abundant hold about 1.6%. Sequenced material: PBMCs. These receptors were taken from a woman aged 40 to 50 in good health and CMV-seronegative.

The V and J genes are TRBV2 and TRBJ1-1; TRBD1 is a possible D gene (5 bases). Per germline, CDR1 SNHLY and CDR2 FYNNEI. The CDR3 is made up of 14 amino acids. The V and J ends lost 8 bases and 1 base respectively, with 14 bases between them. CDR3 sequence reads: CASRTDGGNTEAFF. The CDR3 bases are TGTGCCAGCCGAACGGACGGGGGGAACACTGAAGCTTTCTTT.

This chain joins TRBV5-4 and TRBJ1-5; 7 bases line up with TRBD1. J gave up 4 bases and V 1 base, and 2 bases lay outside the gene matches. CDR1 SGHNT and CDR2 YYREEE come from the germline V gene (reference sequence). The CDR3 is 14 amino acids. The CDR3 reads CASSLWGQNQPQHF. In DNA form, the CDR3 reads TGTGCCAGCAGCTTGTGGGGACAGAATCAGCCCCAGCATTTT.

V is TRBV23-1 and J is TRBJ2-7; 8 bases are a match to TRBD1. TRBV23-1 carries the ORF label, with uncertain function. The CDR3 consists of 13 residues. The junction had 0 bases not matched to a gene; V was cut back by 3 bases and J by 2 bases. The CDR3 DNA sequence: TGCGCCAGCAGTCAGACAGGGGCCTACGAGCAGTACGTC. The encoded protein is CASSQTGAYEQYV.

The chain recombines TRBV6-5 with TRBJ1-6; perhaps TRBD1 as D (5 bases). CDR1 and CDR2 from the germline V gene are MNHEY and SVGAGI. This CDR3 contains 15 residues. The V end lost 4 bases, the J end lost 11 bases, and 18 bases lay between the germline ends. The CDR3 here is CASSSRGRGATPLHF. The DNA of the CDR3 is TGTGCCAGCAGTTCTCGAGGGAGGGGCGCGACACCCCTCCACTTT.

This sequence joins TRBV6-1 and TRBJ1-1, with D hard to call. CDR1 is MNHNS, CDR2 SASEGT, per germline. V was shortened by 3 bases and J by 9 bases, with 8 bases between the two germline ends. This CDR3 is 11 amino acids long. Written as DNA, the CDR3 is TGTGCCAGCAGTGACTGGCAGAAAGCTTTCTTT. Translating it yields CASSDWQKAFF.

The chain recombines TRBV11-2 with TRBJ1-1; D not resolved. Germline assignment: CDR1 SGHAT and CDR2 FQNNGV. With 4 bases removed from V and 5 bases from J, the gap between germline ends came to 11 bases. This CDR3 contains 13 residues. The DNA for the CDR3 is TGTGCCAGCAGCTCTAGCATTTGGACTGAAGCTTTCTTT. Residues: CASSSSIWTEAFF.

The chain couples TRBV5-1 to TRBJ2-3; 11 nucleotides align to TRBD2. V trimming: 2 bases; J trimming: 4 bases; junction bases outside the gene matches: 3. The CDR3 covers 15 residues. Per the germline V gene, CDR1 is SGHRS and CDR2 is YFSETQ. DNA of the CDR3: TGCGCCAGCAGCTTCCTAGCGGGGGGATCAGATACGCAGTATTTT. Protein sequence: CASSFLAGGSDTQYF.

The gene calls are TRBV5-4 and TRBJ1-2, with D possibly matching TRBD1 (6 bases). Germline loops: CDR1 SGHNT, CDR2 YYREEE (reference sequence). The CDR3 length is 14 residues. V was trimmed by 0 bases and J by 4 bases, leaving 10 bases between them. The CDR3 DNA reads as TGTGCCAGCAGCTTGGCCACAGGGCTCTATGGCTACACCTTC. Residues: CASSLATGLYGYTF.

Remarks on this clone: One end of the junction fails to match germline, which may point to a read error. This rearrangement joins TRBV7-7 to TRBJ2-3, with D unclear. Germline V CDR1 and CDR2: SSHAT, FNYEAQ (reference sequence). There are 13 residues in the CDR3. The CDR3 DNA reads TGTGCTAGCAGCCCACTATCGTCTGATACGCAGTATTTT. Protein sequence: CASSPLSSDTQYF. Supplemented by reference TRBV7-7 and TRBJ2-3, the full variable domain reads GAGVSQSPRYKVTKRGQDVTLRCDPISSHATLYWYQQALGQGPEFLTYFNYEAQPDKSGLPSDRFSAERPEGSISTLTIQRTEQRDSAMYRCASSPLSSDTQYFGPGTRLTVL.

This chain uses TRBV5-1 with TRBJ2-5; 9 bases line up with TRBD2. Trimming at V came to 2 bases and at J to 5 bases, leaving 1 base not matched to a gene. CDR1 and CDR2 (germline): SGHRS, YFSETQ. CDR3 length: 13 residues. This chain's CDR3 is CASSFAGGETQYF. The CDR3 bases are TGCGCCAGCAGCTTCGCGGGGGGGGAGACCCAGTACTTC.

The rearrangement links TRBV9 to TRBJ1-6; D is unclear. Germline V lookup: CDR1 SGDLS, CDR2 YYNGEE. There are 17 residues in the CDR3. The V gene lost 0 bases and the J gene lost 9 bases, with 19 bases spanning the gap. This chain's CDR3 is CASSVDAGHSLGSPLHF. The CDR3 coding sequence is TGTGCCAGCAGCGTAGACGCCGGCCATTCCCTAGGTTCACCCCTCCACTTT.

The chain has TRBV7-8 and TRBJ2-4, with 12 nucleotides matching TRBD1. The germline gives CDR1 SGHVS, CDR2 FQNEAQ. The CDR3 runs to 15 residues. V shed 5 bases and J 14 bases; nucleotides not matched to a gene: 13. The CDR3 is CASSLLGTGGFREYF. The CDR3 DNA follows: TGTGCCAGCAGCCTACTAGGGACAGGGGGCTTCCGAGAGTACTTC.

The chain uses TRBV5-3 and TRBJ2-7, with D possibly TRBD1 on 5 matching bases. TRBV5-3 is reported as an ORF; its role is uncertain. The CDR3 runs 16 residues. Trimming left V 1 base short and J 1 base short, with 15 bases between. In nucleotides, the CDR3 is TGTGCCAGAAGCTTGTGCGAGGCAGGGTTATCCTACGAGCAGTACTTC. It encodes CARSLCEAGLSYEQYF.

The chain joins TRBV28 to TRBJ1-2; TRBD1 aligns across 9 bases. The V gene's germline CDR1 is MDHEN and CDR2 SYDVKM. The CDR3 covers 16 residues. The junction had 10 bases not matched to a gene; V was cut back by 2 bases and J by 6 bases. This CDR3 reads CASSLSRGQGVDGYTF. In nucleotides, the CDR3 is TGTGCCAGCAGTTTAAGTAGGGGACAGGGTGTCGATGGCTACACCTTC.

The V gene is TRBV27, the J gene TRBJ1-2, with TRBD1 matching 12 bases. The CDR3 is 17 residues long. V was clipped by 1 base and J by 4 bases; unmatched bases: 7. Germline CDR1 and CDR2: MNHEY and SMNVEV (reference sequence). The CDR3 nucleotides are TGTGCCAGCAGTTTATGGGGACAGGGGGCGCCCGGCTATGGCTACACCTTC. Translated, it gives CASSLWGQGAPGYGYTF.

V and J are TRBV5-8 and TRBJ2-7; TRBD1 matches at 9 bases. This CDR3 contains 15 residues. The germline gives CDR1 SGHTS, CDR2 YDEGEE. V lost 0 bases to trimming and J lost 3 bases; unmatched junction nucleotides: 4. This CDR3 reads CASSLGTGEIYEQYV. CDR3 sequence (DNA): TGTGCCAGCAGCTTGGGGACAGGGGAAATCTACGAGCAGTACGTC.

The V and J genes are TRBV6-5 and TRBJ1-3, with 7 bases that match TRBD1. CDR1 and CDR2 from the germline V gene are MNHEY and SVGAGI. Losses at the gene ends were 8 bases for V and 0 bases for J; bases not matched to a gene: 7. CDR3 length equals 15 residues. CDR3 amino acids: CASRRGQSSGNTIYF. The CDR3 DNA reads as TGTGCCAGCCGGAGGGGGCAGAGCTCTGGAAACACCATATATTTT.

This chain joins TRBV5-1 and TRBJ1-2; a possible D gene is TRBD1 (6 bases). Trimming pared 2 bases from V and 9 bases from J, leaving 14 bases between. This CDR3 has 13 residues. From germline, CDR1 is SGHRS and CDR2 YFSETQ. CDR3 in DNA: TGCGCCAGCAGCTTCAGGGACAACGGGCGCTACACCTTC. This gives the protein CASSFRDNGRYTF.

The gene calls are TRBV5-4 and TRBJ1-6; 10 bases map to TRBD1. From germline, CDR1 is SGHNT and CDR2 YYREEE (reference sequence). The CDR3 spans 14 residues. V lost 4 bases to trimming and J lost 7 bases; unmatched junction nucleotides: 2. CDR3 sequence: CASSGDRGNSPLHF. The CDR3 DNA reads TGTGCCAGCAGCGGGGACAGGGGAAATTCACCCCTCCACTTT.

The chain employs TRBV21-1 and TRBJ1-1; TRBD1 is the table's D call and was not checked against the DNA. TRBV21-1 is a documented pseudogene. The CDR3 totals 17 residues. CDR3 DNA: TGTGCCAGCAACCCGAGAGGACAGGGCGATATGAACACTGAAGCTTTCTTT. It encodes CASNPRGQGDMNTEAFF.